These 32 T cell receptor beta chains share one sample of origin, sequenced in a study of response to subunit inactivated influenza vaccine. From the RT-PCR reads, TCRdb called clonotypes with MiXCR, one entry per CDR3 protein. The sample consists of 150,000 to 200,000 distinct CDR3 sequences, approximately 11% of them appearing once. Sequences were derived from non-naive T cells sorted from PBMCs, sampled roughly 6 weeks after vaccination. The receptors come from a man aged 50 to 59 who received an inactivated influenza vaccine.

This clonotype was counted ten times or more. The chain has TRBV4-1 and TRBJ2-7, with D possibly being TRBD2 (8 bases). Germline CDR1 and CDR2: MGHRA and YSYEKL. The V gene lost 5 bases and the J gene lost 0 bases, with 20 bases spanning the gap. This CDR3 spans 17 amino acids. As DNA, the CDR3 is TGCGCCAGCAGCAAGCAATCACAGGGGACTAGCTCCTACGAGCAGTACTTC. Protein: CASSKQSQGTSSYEQYF.

This clonotype was found many times. The chain is built from TRBV27 and TRBJ2-1; no firm D call. The CDR3 runs to 12 residues. CDR1 and CDR2 from the germline V gene are MNHEY and SMNVEV (reference sequence). V lost 6 bases and J lost 6, with 9 bases in between. DNA of the CDR3: TGTGCCAGCAGCCTAGGCCCCAATGAGCAGTTCTTC. It encodes CASSLGPNEQFF.

This clonotype was counted a few times. The genes are TRBV4-3 and TRBJ2-3; possibly TRBD1 or TRBD2 for D (6 bases each). Germline V gene data show CDR1 as LGHNA and CDR2 as YSLEER. V was pared by 6 bases and J by 8 bases, with 15 bases between. This CDR3 region has 13 residues. As DNA, the CDR3 is TGCGCCAGCAGTGGGGGGCGGGGAGGTACGCAGTATTTT. This translates into CASSGGRGGTQYF.

The chain joins TRBV19 to TRBJ2-6, with D perhaps being TRBD1 or TRBD2 (5 bases each). The CDR3 is 15 residues long. The germline V gene has CDR1 LNHDA and CDR2 SQIVND (reference sequence). The V and J ends lost 3 bases and 4 bases respectively, with 10 bases between them. CDR3 sequence: CASSIGTGGANVLTF. In DNA form, the CDR3 reads TGTGCCAGTAGTATCGGGACGGGCGGGGCCAACGTCCTGACTTTC.

The chain employs TRBV27 and TRBJ1-2, with a possible D match to TRBD1 (5 bases). This CDR3 spans 11 amino acids. CDR1 and CDR2 from the germline V gene are MNHEY and SMNVEV (reference sequence). Deletions cut 6 bases from V and 8 bases from J, with 10 bases between. The CDR3 here is CASSSGLGYTF. The CDR3 DNA sequence: TGTGCCAGCAGCTCAGGGTTGGGCTACACCTTC.

The chain has TRBV6-6 and TRBJ2-1, with D perhaps TRBD2 (6 bases). Trimming left V 2 bases short and J 9 bases short, with 8 bases between. The CDR3 contains 12 residues. CDR1 and CDR2 from the germline V gene are MNHNY and SVGAGI (reference sequence). As DNA, the CDR3 is TGTGCCAGCAGTTACGCTAGCGCTGAGCAGTTCTTC. It specifies CASSYASAEQFF.

The table lists this clonotype with many counts. The junction does not match germline at one end; this may be a read error. The rearrangement links TRBV27 to TRBJ1-2, with 7 bases fitting TRBD1. Per the germline V gene, CDR1 is MNHEY and CDR2 is SMNVEV (reference sequence). The CDR3 consists of 12 residues. CDR3 sequence (DNA): TGTGCCAGCAGTACCCCAGGGACAGCCAGGACTTTC. Amino acid sequence: CASSTPGTARTF.

V and J are TRBV5-4 and TRBJ2-7; tentatively, D is TRBD2 (6 bases). V was trimmed by 3 bases and J by 6 bases, leaving 16 bases between them. Germline loops: CDR1 SGHNT, CDR2 YYREEE (reference sequence). The CDR3 runs 14 residues. CDR3 DNA: TGTGCCAGCAGCTGGGGGAGGACTCCTGGCGAGCAGTACTTC. The encoded protein is CASSWGRTPGEQYF.

This clonotype was detected many times. V is TRBV10-3 and J is TRBJ2-3; D unclear. Trimming removed 2 bases at V and 2 bases at J, with 8 bases between. The CDR3 is made up of 14 amino acids. Germline loops: CDR1 ENHRY, CDR2 SYGVKD. The CDR3 nucleotides read TGTGCCATCAGTGAGGTGGTCCTCACAGATACGCAGTATTTT. It specifies CAISEVVLTDTQYF.

This clonotype was picked up many times. This chain links TRBV12-3 or TRBV12-4 with TRBJ2-7, with a possible D match to TRBD1 (6 bases). The CDR3 spans 13 residues. V shed 4 bases and J shed 2 bases, with 9 bases lying between them. This CDR3 is CASSSDSTYEQYF. The CDR3 DNA is TGTGCCAGCAGTTCGGACAGTACCTACGAGCAGTACTTC.

The chain has TRBV6-1 and TRBJ1-5; no reliable D call. The germline CDR1 and CDR2 sequences are MNHNS and SASEGT. The length of the CDR3 is 15 residues. Trimming took 1 base from V and 0 from J, leaving 7 bases between them. CDR3 bases: TGTGCCAGCAGTGAAGATGATTATAGCAATCAGCCCCAGCATTTT. This sequence encodes CASSEDDYSNQPQHF.

This clonotype was seen many times. The rearrangement links TRBV5-1 to TRBJ2-1, with 7 bases identical to TRBD1. J lost 12 bases, V lost 0 bases, and 6 bases had no gene match. The CDR3 contains 13 residues. Germline CDR1 and CDR2: SGHRS and YFSETQ. This chain's CDR3 is CASSLVGQALQFF. Here the CDR3 DNA reads TGCGCCAGCAGCTTGGTTGGACAGGCGTTGCAGTTCTTC.

Ten or more counts support this clonotype. Written as DNA, the CDR3 is TGTGCCAGCAGCTTCGAGGGGGGGCGTAATGAAAAACTGTTTTTT. Protein sequence: CASSFEGGRNEKLFF. V and J are TRBV7-8 and TRBJ1-4; tentative D call: TRBD1 (6 bases). Germline CDR1 SGHVS, CDR2 FQNEAQ. V lost 3 bases and J lost 4, with 12 bases in between. The CDR3 totals 15 residues.

The rearrangement uses TRBV4-1 and TRBJ2-3; D unresolved. The CDR3 covers 13 residues. Germline assignment: CDR1 MGHRA and CDR2 YSYEKL. V lost 4 bases, J lost 4 bases, and 9 bases lay in between. CDR3 loop: CASSPLSADTQYF. CDR3 in DNA: TGCGCCAGCAGCCCCCTTAGTGCAGATACGCAGTATTTT.

In this sample, this clonotype turned up many times. The chain couples TRBV18 to TRBJ2-3; 9 bases line up with TRBD2. V was pared by 4 bases and J by 2 bases, with 4 bases of the junction left unmatched. Per the germline V gene, CDR1 is KGHSH and CDR2 is LQKENI. CDR3 length: 15 residues. CDR3 in DNA: TGTGCCAGCTCACTAGCGGGGGCCCTCACAGATACGCAGTATTTT. This translates into CASSLAGALTDTQYF.

This clonotype occurred a few times. V and J are TRBV4-3 and TRBJ2-3; D is undetermined. Germline V CDR1 and CDR2: LGHNA, YSLEER. V lost 0 bases to trimming and J lost 0 bases, with 13 bases between them. The CDR3 loop spans 17 amino acids. The CDR3 loop is CASSQDGPRTSTDTQYF. CDR3 bases: TGCGCCAGCAGCCAAGATGGACCCAGAACTAGCACAGATACGCAGTATTTT.

The J gene is TRBJ1-6, the V gene TRBV6-7; no firm D call. TRBV6-7 is an ORF; its function is uncertain. The CDR3 spans 16 residues. Trimming shortened V by 4 bases and J by 8 bases, and 18 bases separated the two germline ends. CDR3 sequence (DNA): TGTGCCAGCAGTTCCCCGGGCAGAAGTTATTATTCACCCCTCCACTTT. It yields the protein CASSSPGRSYYSPLHF.

This clonotype was detected many times. The CDR3 protein is CASSRSRNRGEQYF. The CDR3 bases are TGCGCCAGCAGTCGGTCCCGAAACAGGGGTGAGCAGTACTTC. V is TRBV10-1 and J is TRBJ2-7, with TRBD1 matching over 7 bases. The CDR3 consists of 14 residues. CDR1 is WNHNN and CDR2 is SYGVQD in the germline V gene (reference sequence). V lost 5 bases and J lost 7; bases outside the gene matches: 11.

The table lists this clonotype with many counts. The chain is built from TRBV5-1 and TRBJ2-5; TRBD1 aligns across 7 bases. Germline CDR1 and CDR2: SGHRS and YFSETQ. The trim removed 1 base at V and 2 bases at J, leaving 5 bases unmatched. This CDR3 is 15 amino acids long. CDR3 sequence: CASSLQPGQQETQYF. The CDR3 nucleotides read TGCGCCAGCAGCTTGCAACCGGGACAGCAAGAGACCCAGTACTTC.

This chain joins TRBV28 and TRBJ2-1; TRBD2 aligns across 14 bases. This CDR3 has 16 residues. Per germline, CDR1 MDHEN and CDR2 SYDVKM. The V gene end was trimmed by 3 bases and the J gene end by 7 bases; junction bases not matched to a gene: 5. In DNA, the CDR3 is TGTGCCAGCAGTTTCCCCGGGACTAGCGGGAGAAATGAGCAGTTCTTC. Translated: CASSFPGTSGRNEQFF.

This clonotype has just a few counts. An end of the junction differs from the germline gene, which may be a read error. As DNA, the CDR3 is TGTGCCAGCAGCCATCTAGGCCGGGACGGATCCTTC. The encoded protein is CASSHLGRDGSF. The chain carries TRBV11-2 and TRBJ2-7, with D perhaps assigned TRBD1 or TRBD2 (5 bases each). Germline CDR1 reads SGHAT; CDR2 reads FQNNGV. The CDR3 runs 12 residues.

The chain uses TRBV7-8 and TRBJ2-7; 7 positions agree with TRBD1. Germline trimming cut 5 bases from V and 0 bases from J; bases unmatched to any gene: 10. The CDR3 totals 16 residues. Per the germline V gene, CDR1 is SGHVS and CDR2 is FQNEAQ. The DNA for the CDR3 is TGTGCCAGCAGCATACAACAGGGGATCAGCTCCTACGAGCAGTACTTC. It is translated as CASSIQQGISSYEQYF.

The chain is built from TRBV4-3 and TRBJ2-7, with 9 bases identical to TRBD2. This CDR3 is 15 amino acids long. CDR1 LGHNA and CDR2 YSLEER come from the germline V gene. V lost 3 bases and J lost 2; bases outside the gene matches: 5. The chain's CDR3 is CASSQFAGGAYEQYF. CDR3 nucleotide sequence: TGCGCCAGCAGCCAGTTCGCGGGGGGGGCCTACGAGCAGTACTTC.

The chain uses TRBV6-1 and TRBJ2-1; D remains ambiguous. The length of the CDR3 is 14 residues. Germline loops: CDR1 MNHNS, CDR2 SASEGT. V was clipped by 2 bases and J by 5 bases, with 10 bases between them. CDR3 bases: TGTGCCAGCAGTGAATTAGGGAAGAACAATGAGCAGTTCTTC. It specifies CASSELGKNNEQFF.

This clonotype showed up just a few times. The CDR3 nucleotides read TGTGCCAGCAGCCGGCGTTCGACTAGCGGGGGCTACAATGAGCAGTTCTTC. Encoded protein: CASSRRSTSGGYNEQFF. This chain joins TRBV11-2 and TRBJ2-1; 12 bases fit TRBD2. The CDR3 is 17 residues long. Trimming removed 5 bases from V and 3 bases from J; junction bases left unmatched: 8. Germline CDR1 and CDR2: SGHAT and FQNNGV.

This clonotype was counted only a few times. The chain recombines TRBV6-1 with TRBJ2-1; 14 nucleotides agree with TRBD2. V shed 6 bases, J shed 8 bases, and the junction held 15 bases outside the gene matches. Germline V gives CDR1 MNHNS, CDR2 SASEGT. The CDR3 has 18 residues. The CDR3 DNA is TGTGCCAGCAGGAAAGAAGGGACTAGCGGGAGTCGAACCTATGAGCAGTTCTTC. Translating it yields CASRKEGTSGSRTYEQFF.

V usage is TRBV15 and J usage is TRBJ2-1, with 9 bases aligning to TRBD2. Germline loops: CDR1 LNHNV, CDR2 YYDKDF (reference sequence). This CDR3 comprises 14 residues. The V gene end was trimmed by 3 bases and the J gene end by 14 bases; junction bases not matched to a gene: 11. This CDR3 reads CATSSYGLAGLEFF. The CDR3 bases are TGTGCCACCAGCAGCTACGGCCTAGCGGGATTGGAGTTCTTC.

This clonotype has just a few counts. The gene calls are TRBV5-6 and TRBJ1-2; the D gene is possibly TRBD1 (5 bases). CDR1 SGHDT and CDR2 YYEEEE come from the germline V gene. The CDR3 extends over 13 amino acids. V was cut by 4 bases and J by 6 bases, with 13 bases left in between. As DNA, the CDR3 is TGTGCCAGCAGCCGGCGGGGGGAAGATGGCTACACCTTC. It yields the protein CASSRRGEDGYTF.

This clonotype has at least ten counts. The V call is TRBV7-9, the J call TRBJ2-5; D might be TRBD1 (5 bases). In germline, CDR1 is SEHNR, CDR2 FQNEAQ (reference sequence). This CDR3 is 14 amino acids long. V was pared by 7 bases and J by 5 bases, with 17 bases between. CDR3 coding DNA: TGTGCCAGCAACACCGGGCAGGGTTCGGAGACCCAGTACTTC. It is translated as CASNTGQGSETQYF.

This clonotype showed up just a few times. This rearrangement joins TRBV20-1 to TRBJ2-3; 7 bases align to TRBD2. After removal of 1 base from V and 6 bases from J, the junction contained 13 bases not matched to a gene. This CDR3 contains 16 residues. Germline V gene data show CDR1 as DFQATT and CDR2 as SNEGSKA (reference sequence). The CDR3 here is CSARVPTSTSYDTQYF. DNA of the CDR3: TGCAGTGCTAGAGTACCGACGTCGACTAGCTACGATACGCAGTATTTT.

The genes are TRBV27 and TRBJ2-1; D unclear. Germline assignment: CDR1 MNHEY and CDR2 SMNVEV (reference sequence). Trimming removed 2 bases at V and 0 bases at J, with 5 bases between. CDR3 length: 14 amino acids. CDR3 in DNA: TGTGCCAGCAGTTTACTGGACTCCTACAATGAGCAGTTCTTC. Amino acids: CASSLLDSYNEQFF.

This clonotype was observed many times. This chain connects TRBV20-1 to TRBJ2-3; weak D call: TRBD1 (5 bases). CDR3 length equals 14 residues. Between the trimmed V and J ends, which lost 5 bases and 0 bases, there was a span of 12 bases. The germline V gene encodes CDR1 DFQATT and CDR2 SNEGSKA (reference sequence). The CDR3 region has the DNA TGCAGTGCTGCCCAGGGTAGCAGCACAGATACGCAGTATTTT. It is translated as CSAAQGSSTDTQYF.